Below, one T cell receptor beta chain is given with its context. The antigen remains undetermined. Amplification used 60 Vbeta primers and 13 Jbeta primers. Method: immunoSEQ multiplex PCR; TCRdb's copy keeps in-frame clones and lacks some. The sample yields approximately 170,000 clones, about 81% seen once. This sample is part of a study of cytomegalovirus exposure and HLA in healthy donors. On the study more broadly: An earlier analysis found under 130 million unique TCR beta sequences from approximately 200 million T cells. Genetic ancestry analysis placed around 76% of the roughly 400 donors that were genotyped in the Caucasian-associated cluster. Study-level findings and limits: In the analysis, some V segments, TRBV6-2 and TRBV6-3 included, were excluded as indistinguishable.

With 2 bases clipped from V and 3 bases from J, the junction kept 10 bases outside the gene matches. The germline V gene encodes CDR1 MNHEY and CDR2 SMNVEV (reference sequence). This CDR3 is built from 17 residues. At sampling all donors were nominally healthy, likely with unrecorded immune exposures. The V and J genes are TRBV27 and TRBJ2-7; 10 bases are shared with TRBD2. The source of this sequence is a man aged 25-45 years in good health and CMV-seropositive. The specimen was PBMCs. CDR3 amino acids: CASSLRLAGAKFYEQYF. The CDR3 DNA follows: TGTGCCAGCAGTTTACGCCTAGCGGGAGCCAAGTTCTACGAGCAGTACTTC.